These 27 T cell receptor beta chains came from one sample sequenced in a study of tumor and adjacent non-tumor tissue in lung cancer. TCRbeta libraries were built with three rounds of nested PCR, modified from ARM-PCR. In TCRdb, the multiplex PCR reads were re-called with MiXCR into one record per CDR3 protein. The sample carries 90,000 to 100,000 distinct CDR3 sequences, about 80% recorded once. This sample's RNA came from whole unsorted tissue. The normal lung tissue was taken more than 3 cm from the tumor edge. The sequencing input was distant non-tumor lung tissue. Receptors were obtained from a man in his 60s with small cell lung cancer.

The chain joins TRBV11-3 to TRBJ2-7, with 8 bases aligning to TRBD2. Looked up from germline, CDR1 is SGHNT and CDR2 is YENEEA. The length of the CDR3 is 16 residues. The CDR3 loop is CVGSSPECGGLYEQYF. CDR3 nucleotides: TGTGTCGGCAGCTCGCCTGAATGCGGGGGGCTCTACGAGCAGTACTTC.

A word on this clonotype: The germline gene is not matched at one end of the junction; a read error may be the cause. This CDR3 reads CTSSQDNSDYNGQFF. The DNA of the CDR3 is TGCACCAGCAGCCAAGATAATAGCGACTACAATGGGCAGTTCTTC. The rearrangement joins TRBV4-1 to TRBJ2-1, with a possible D match to TRBD2 (5 bases). The CDR3 sequence is 15 residues long. Germline V gene data show CDR1 as MGHRA and CDR2 as YSYEKL.

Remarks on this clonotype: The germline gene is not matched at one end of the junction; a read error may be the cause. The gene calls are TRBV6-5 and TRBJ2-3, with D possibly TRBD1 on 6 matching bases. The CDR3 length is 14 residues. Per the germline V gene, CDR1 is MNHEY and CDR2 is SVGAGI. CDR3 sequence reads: CASSNRERLDTRYF. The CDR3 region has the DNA TGTGCCAGCAGTAACAGGGAGAGGTTAGATACGCGGTATTTT.

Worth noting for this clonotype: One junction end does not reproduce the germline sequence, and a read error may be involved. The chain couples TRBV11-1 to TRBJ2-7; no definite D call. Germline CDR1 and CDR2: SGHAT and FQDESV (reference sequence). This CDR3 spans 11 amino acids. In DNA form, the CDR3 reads TGTGCCTGCAGCCTAGGCGAGGAGCAGTACTTC. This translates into CACSLGEEQYF.

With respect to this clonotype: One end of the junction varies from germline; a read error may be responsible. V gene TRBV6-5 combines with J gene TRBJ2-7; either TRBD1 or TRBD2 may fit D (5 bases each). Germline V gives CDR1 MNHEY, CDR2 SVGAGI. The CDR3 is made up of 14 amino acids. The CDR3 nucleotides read TGTACCAGCAGTTACGCAGGGAGTCTCTACGGGCAGCACTTC. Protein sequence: CTSSYAGSLYGQHF.

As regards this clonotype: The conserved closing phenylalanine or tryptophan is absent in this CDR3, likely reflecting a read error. CDR3 bases: TGTGCCAGCAGCTTAGCGCTAGCGGCGAACAATGAGCAGTTCTGC. Translation: CASSLALAANNEQFC. The chain has TRBV11-1 and TRBJ2-1, with 7 bases lining up with TRBD2. Germline V CDR1 and CDR2: SGHAT, FQDESV (reference sequence). The V segment lost 0 bases and the J segment 5 bases; nucleotides outside the gene matches: 4. This CDR3 comprises 15 residues.

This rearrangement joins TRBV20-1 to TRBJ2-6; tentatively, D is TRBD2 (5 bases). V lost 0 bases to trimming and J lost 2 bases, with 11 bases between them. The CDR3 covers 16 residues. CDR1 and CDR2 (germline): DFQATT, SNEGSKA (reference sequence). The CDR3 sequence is CSARDQEEAGANVLTF. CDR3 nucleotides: TGCAGTGCTAGAGATCAGGAGGAAGCTGGGGCCAACGTCCTGACTTTC.

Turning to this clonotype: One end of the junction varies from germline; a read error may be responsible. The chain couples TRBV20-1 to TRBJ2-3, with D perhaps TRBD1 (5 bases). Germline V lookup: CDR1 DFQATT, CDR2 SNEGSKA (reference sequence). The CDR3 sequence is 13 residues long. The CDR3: CSAHPDSTDTQYF. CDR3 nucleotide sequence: TGCAGTGCTCACCCCGACAGCACAGATACCCAGTATTTT.

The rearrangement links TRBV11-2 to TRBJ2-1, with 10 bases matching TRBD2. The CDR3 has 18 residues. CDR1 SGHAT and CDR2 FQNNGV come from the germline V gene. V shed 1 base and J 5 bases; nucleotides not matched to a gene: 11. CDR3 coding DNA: TGTGCCAGCAGCTTAGGATTAGCGGGAGGCTATTACCACAATGAGCAGTTCTTC. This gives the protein CASSLGLAGGYYHNEQFF. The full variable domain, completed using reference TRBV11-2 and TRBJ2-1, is EAGVAQSPRYKIIEKRQSVAFWCNPISGHATLYWYQQILGQGPKLLIQFQNNGVVDDSQLPKDRFSAERLKGVDSTLKIQPAKLEDSAVYLCASSLGLAGGYYHNEQFFGPGTRLTVL.

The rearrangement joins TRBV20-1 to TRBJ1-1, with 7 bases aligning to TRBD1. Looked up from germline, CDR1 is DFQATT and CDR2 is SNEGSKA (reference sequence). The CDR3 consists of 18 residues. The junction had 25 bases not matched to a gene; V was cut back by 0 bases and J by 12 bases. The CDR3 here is CSARDLYRGRGGNTEPFF. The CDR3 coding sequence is TGCAGTGCTAGAGATCTCTACAGGGGCAGAGGAGGGAACACTGAGCCTTTCTTT.

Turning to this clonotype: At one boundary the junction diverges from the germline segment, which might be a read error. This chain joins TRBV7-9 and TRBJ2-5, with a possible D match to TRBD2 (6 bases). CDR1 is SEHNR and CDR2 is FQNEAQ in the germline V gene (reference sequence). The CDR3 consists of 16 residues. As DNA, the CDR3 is TGTGACAGCAGCTTAGGGATCGGGAGTGGAGAAGAGACTCAGTACTTC. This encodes CDSSLGIGSGEETQYF.

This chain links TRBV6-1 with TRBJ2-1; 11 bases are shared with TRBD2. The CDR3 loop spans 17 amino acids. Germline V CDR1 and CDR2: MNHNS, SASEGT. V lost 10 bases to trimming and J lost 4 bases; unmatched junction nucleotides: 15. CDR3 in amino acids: CANSAPRLAGIYNEQFF. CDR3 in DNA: TGTGCCAATAGCGCGCCAAGACTAGCGGGAATTTACAATGAGCAGTTCTTC.

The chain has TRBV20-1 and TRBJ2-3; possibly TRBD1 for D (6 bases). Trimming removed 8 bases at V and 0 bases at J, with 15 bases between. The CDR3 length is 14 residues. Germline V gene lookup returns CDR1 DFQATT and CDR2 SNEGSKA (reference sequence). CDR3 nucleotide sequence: TGCAGTTCCCGACCGGGACACAGCACAGATACGCAGTATTTT. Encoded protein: CSSRPGHSTDTQYF.

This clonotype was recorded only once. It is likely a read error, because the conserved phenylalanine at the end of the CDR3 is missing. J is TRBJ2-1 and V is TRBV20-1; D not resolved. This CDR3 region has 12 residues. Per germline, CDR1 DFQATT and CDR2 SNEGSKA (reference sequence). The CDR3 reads CKGGNSLGGQFL. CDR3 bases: TGTAAAGGTGGTAACTCCCTGGGTGGGCAGTTCTTA.

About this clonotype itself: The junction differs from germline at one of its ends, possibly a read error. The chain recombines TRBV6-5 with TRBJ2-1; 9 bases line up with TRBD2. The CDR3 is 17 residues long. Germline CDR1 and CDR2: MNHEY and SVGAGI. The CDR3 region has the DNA TGTGCCTGCAGGCTAACCGGGACTAGCTATCTGGGCAGTGAGCAGTTCTTC. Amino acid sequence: CACRLTGTSYLGSEQFF.

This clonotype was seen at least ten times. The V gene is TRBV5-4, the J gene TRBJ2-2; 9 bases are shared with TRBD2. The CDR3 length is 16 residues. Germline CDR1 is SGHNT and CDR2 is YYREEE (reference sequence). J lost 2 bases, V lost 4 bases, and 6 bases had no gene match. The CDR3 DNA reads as TGTGCCAGCAGCGACGGGACTAGCCGAAACACCGGGGAGCTGTTTTTT. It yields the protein CASSDGTSRNTGELFF.

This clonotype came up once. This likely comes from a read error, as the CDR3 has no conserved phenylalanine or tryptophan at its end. CDR3 residues: CATATGTGRVEQYL. The CDR3 region has the DNA TGTGCCACCGCAACCGGGACAGGGCGAGTTGAGCAGTACTTA. J is TRBJ2-7 and V is TRBV6-5; 9 bases agree with TRBD1. The CDR3 loop spans 14 amino acids. V dropped 10 bases and J dropped 7; count of bases not matched to a gene: 14. Germline CDR1 is MNHEY and CDR2 is SVGAGI.

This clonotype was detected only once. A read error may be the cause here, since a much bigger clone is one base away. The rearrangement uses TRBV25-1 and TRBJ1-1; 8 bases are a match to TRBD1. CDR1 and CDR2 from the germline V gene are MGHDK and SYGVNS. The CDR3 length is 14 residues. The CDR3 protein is CASRGLDRATEALF. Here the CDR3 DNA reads TGTGCCAGCAGGGGATTGGACAGGGCCACTGAAGCTTTATTT.

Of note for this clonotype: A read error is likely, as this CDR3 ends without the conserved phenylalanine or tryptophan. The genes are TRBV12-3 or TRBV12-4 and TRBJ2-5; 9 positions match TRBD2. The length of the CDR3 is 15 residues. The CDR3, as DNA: TGTGCCGGCAGTCCCTATAGCGGGGGACAAGGGACCCAGTACATC. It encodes CAGSPYSGGQGTQYI.

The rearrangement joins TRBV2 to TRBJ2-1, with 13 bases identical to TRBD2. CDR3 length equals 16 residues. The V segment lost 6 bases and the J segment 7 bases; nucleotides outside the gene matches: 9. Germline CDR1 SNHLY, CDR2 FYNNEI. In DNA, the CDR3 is TGTGCCAGCAGGCCCTCACTAGCGGGAGGGAGGAATGAGCAGTTCTTC. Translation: CASRPSLAGGRNEQFF.

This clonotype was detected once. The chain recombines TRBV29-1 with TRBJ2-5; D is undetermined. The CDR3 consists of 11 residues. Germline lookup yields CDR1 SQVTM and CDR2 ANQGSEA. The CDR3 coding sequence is TGCAACGTCGCATCGCAAGAGACCCAGTACTTC. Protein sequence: CNVASQETQYF.

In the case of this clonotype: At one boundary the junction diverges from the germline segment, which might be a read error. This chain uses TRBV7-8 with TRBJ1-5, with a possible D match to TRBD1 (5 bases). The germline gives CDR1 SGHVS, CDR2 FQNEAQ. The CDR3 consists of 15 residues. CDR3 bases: TGTGCGAGCAGCTTACGGGGGGGTATGAATCAGCCCCAGCATTTT. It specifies CASSLRGGMNQPQHF.

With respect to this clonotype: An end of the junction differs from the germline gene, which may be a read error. The CDR3 here is CASSFEGGYRF. The DNA of the CDR3 is TGTGCCAGCAGCTTTGAGGGAGGCTACAGATTC. V gene TRBV12-3 or TRBV12-4 combines with J gene TRBJ1-2; no firm D call. The CDR3 loop spans 11 amino acids.

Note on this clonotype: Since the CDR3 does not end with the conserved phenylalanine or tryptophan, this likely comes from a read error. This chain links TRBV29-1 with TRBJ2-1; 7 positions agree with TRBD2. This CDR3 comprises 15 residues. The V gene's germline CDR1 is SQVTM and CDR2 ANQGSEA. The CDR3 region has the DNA TGCAGCGTTAAATTAGCGGGCAATCCCTACAATGGGCAGTTCCTC. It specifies CSVKLAGNPYNGQFL.

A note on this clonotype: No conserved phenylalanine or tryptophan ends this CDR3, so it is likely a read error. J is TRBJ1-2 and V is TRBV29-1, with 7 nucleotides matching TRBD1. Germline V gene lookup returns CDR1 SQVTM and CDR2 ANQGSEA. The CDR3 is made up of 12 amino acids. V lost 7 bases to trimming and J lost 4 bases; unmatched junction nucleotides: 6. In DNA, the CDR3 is TGCAGCGCCGGTGGGGACAGCTATGGCTACACCTCC. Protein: CSAGGDSYGYTS.

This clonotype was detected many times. CDR3 bases: TGTGCCAGTTGGGAGATGGGGTTGGGGCAGCCGGGGACCCAGTACTTC. The encoded protein is CASWEMGLGQPGTQYF. V gene TRBV28 combines with J gene TRBJ2-5; D assignment may be TRBD1 or TRBD2 (5 bases each). In germline, CDR1 is MDHEN, CDR2 SYDVKM. CDR3 length equals 16 residues. Trimming pared 9 bases from V and 7 bases from J, leaving 27 bases between.

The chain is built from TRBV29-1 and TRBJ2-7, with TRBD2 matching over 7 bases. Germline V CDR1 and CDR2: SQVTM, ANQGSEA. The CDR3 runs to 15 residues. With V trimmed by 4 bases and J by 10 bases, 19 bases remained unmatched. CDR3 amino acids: CSVAPTSIAGREQYF. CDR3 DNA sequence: TGCAGCGTTGCCCCGACGTCAATAGCGGGTAGAGAACAGTACTTC.